Detailed here is one TCR beta chain. This clonotype was seen a handful of times. This clone's antigen is unknown. A much larger clone sits a single nucleotide away, making a read error possible. This likely comes from a read error, as the CDR3 has no conserved phenylalanine or tryptophan at its end. This record comes from a study of breast tumors, draining lymph nodes, adjacent tissues (dated by TCRdb to the mid-2010s). Study-wide context: The study compared TCR beta repertoires across tumor, adjacent nontumor tissue and axillary lymph nodes from breast cancer patients. In human breast cancer, the study set out to evaluate how tumor, surrounding tissue and draining lymph node repertoires relate to one another and whether T cells may move between these sites.

Beyond this particular receptor, the publication reports: The data were considered consistent with the idea that most tumor T cells come from the lymph node and then expand in tumor tissue. The conclusion that tumor T cells originate in lymph nodes was presented as consistent with a hypothesis rather than as directly demonstrated. Tumor T-cell repertoires showed less diversity than lymph node repertoires and more diversity than nontumor tissue repertoires, and tumor T-cell repertoires showed preferential V and J gene usage. Tumor and nontumor tissue repertoires were significantly more similar in luminal-like than in basal-like breast cancer.

This sample was sequenced with an Illumina HiSeq 2000. TCR beta chain libraries were generated by multiplex PCR amplification. The amplified TCR beta chain products were analyzed by high-throughput sequencing. TCRdb ran its own pipeline on the public reads, namely fastp trimming at Q25 and MiXCR clone calling, and kept in-frame beta chains. Identical CDR3 proteins give one entry, which carries the most common genes and DNA. Present in this sample are 85,000 to 120,000 distinct CDR3 sequences, roughly 29% of which were seen just once. The ten largest account for less than 6% of the sample. Lymph node samples came from the axillary draining lymph nodes of breast cancer patients. As encoded in the germline V gene, CDR1 is SGDLS while CDR2 is YYNGEE. The V end loses 2 bases and the J end loses 4 bases, and a stretch of 9 bases separates them. The CDR3 is 13 amino acids in total, end residues counted. Here the CDR3 DNA is all that survives: 39 bases in frame from base 1.

The chain employs TRBV9 and TRBJ1-2; 6 matching bases give a weak D call of TRBD1. The receptor was isolated from a female donor with breast cancer. Some clones in this sample may be carry-over from other donors' samples. The material sequenced was axillary lymph node tissue. DNA sequence: TGTGCCAGCAGCGTTGAGGGGGTCTATGGCTACACCTCC. Its product reads: CASSVEGVYGYTS.